The clone carrying this TCR beta chain showed up many times. Data came from immunoSEQ multiplex PCR; TCRdb stores just in-frame clones and leaves some out. The data show about 24,000 clones, with none appearing a single time. This specimen belongs to a study of T cells after posttransplantation cyclophosphamide. V trimming: 3 bases; J trimming: 1 base; junction bases outside the gene matches: 3. The CDR3 is made up of 15 amino acids. Per germline, CDR1 SGHRS and CDR2 YFSETQ. The sequenced sample consisted of PBMCs. The chain is built from TRBV5-1 and TRBJ1-5; 8 bases fit TRBD1. This sequence originates from a woman aged 60 to 75 in good health, CMV-negative, and a related stem cell transplant donor. The CDR3: CASSWTGLSNQPQHF. The DNA for the CDR3 is TGCGCCAGCAGCTGGACAGGGTTGAGCAATCAGCCCCAGCATTTT.